This T cell receptor (beta chain) was identified during a study of long-term antiretroviral therapy in people with HIV (dated by TCRdb to between 2021 and 2022). Background for the entire study: Collection of the earliest samples took place about a decade ahead of the 2015 WHO recommendation for immediate ART, at a time when ART was typically delayed until CD4 counts fell. Of the 30 participants with HIV, fewer than twelve were female. No cross-contamination during QIAcube processing turned up in test extractions that ran a monoclonal T-cell line alongside 33 polyclonal samples. The cohort contributed roughly 190 cryopreserved PBMC samples from a few dozen adults with confirmed HIV infection, collected serially over a mean of roughly 6 years (range 1-12). Whether ART initiation and durable HIV suppression were associated with changes in peripheral blood TRB repertoire composition and diversity was tested in a retrospective serial study. Study-wide conclusions, independent of this receptor: Unsorted PBMC were profiled instead of sorted CD4+ and CD8+ T cells because pre-ART samples had limited cell numbers. Samples dated from about 2003 to 2018, and the ART regimens used may be less effective than current ones. Narrower CDR3 length ranges were observed in HIV repertoires than in controls, and an antigen-experienced repertoire with only a slight naive shift after ART was suggested by the network structure. No data were available on ART adherence, viral resistance or therapy changes, limiting inferences about post-ART repertoire changes. Starting ART was linked to a significant rise in TRB diversity, yet even with long-term ART the diversity remained significantly lower than in transplant donor controls. Expanded TRB clones identified before ART initiation dominated the repertoire at all time points, although this dominance fluctuated and declined in many PLHIV after ART. Since PBMC availability was limited, sequencing covered only the TCR beta chain, with no alpha chain pairing.

Measured from the cysteine to the phenylalanine, the CDR3 is 11 residues long. Just CDR3 DNA is preserved here, 33 bases in frame from base 1. V is reduced by 3 bases and J by 3 bases, leaving a spacing of 3 bases between them. In the germline V gene, CDR1 corresponds to SGHDT and CDR2 to YYEEEE. Only a few counts were recorded for this clone. Which antigen it targets is not known. The sample holds no much larger clone one base away, and base qualities are not on file. Sequencing of the TRB variable region was done with the immunoSEQ hsTCRB v3.0 assay at survey level resolution. A depth of roughly 40,000-50,000 T-cell genomes per sample was targeted for TRB sequencing. TRB libraries were pooled and sequenced on an Illumina MiSeq using a v3 150-cycle kit. In the original analysis: Analysis of repertoires was carried out in R inside a reproducible Nextflow workflow spanning QC, data transformation and analysis. LymphoSeq2, an R package for AIRR-Seq data exploration, was used to implement custom analyses. A few samples yielding fewer than 5000 total TRB sequences were excluded, leaving 188 analyzed HIV repertoires. Among the approximately 180 retained HIV repertoires, roughly 60 were collected before ART initiation and approximately 130 were collected after ART initiation. Each repertoire was downsampled to 5000 TRB nucleotide sequences, and summary statistics were averaged across 100 downsampling iterations. Only TRB sequences with CDR3 regions of at least seven amino acids were retained for analysis. Diversity was measured with a Shannon entropy-derived clonality score and the Gini coefficient. In the repertoire networks, any two of the top 5000 CDR3 amino acid sequences were connected whenever the two sequences differed by an edit distance of one. For TRB CDR3 amino acid sequences, GLIPH2 was used to predict antigen specificity groups and MHC restriction. To flag known CMV, EBV, HIV or tissue antigen associations, CDR3 amino acid sequences were matched against VDJdb and McPAS-TCR. Pre-ART, post-ART and control groups were compared with Wilcoxon signed-rank tests and Holm-Bonferroni correction. The table comes from immuneACCESS by way of TCRdb, which keeps in-frame sequences with V and J called. Part of the clones is missing from these tables; in studies checked, under half for an unresolved V gene and the rest for unknown reasons. Clonal size and the V and J genes are those of that table, whereas D and trimming came from the DNA. This sample is represented by 25,000 or so clones; about 86% of them were singletons. Roughly 4.6% of the sample is taken by the ten largest.

Participants were included only if at least one PBMC sample before ART initiation and at least two post-ART samples were available. All participants with HIV were treated in the United States of America. Before DNA extraction, cryopreserved samples containing roughly 0.9-10 million PBMC were thawed and washed. At the time of the earliest PBMC sample, participants with HIV were aged between about 20 and 60 years. PBMC samples were contributed by each participant from 1-4 timepoints before ART initiation and 2-8 timepoints after ART initiation, with a median of 7 samples. Serial HIV viral load, CD4+ T-cell count, ART history and demographic data were obtained for every participant. A Qiagen kit on a QIAcube was used to extract genomic DNA from unsorted PBMC, with samples processed in batches of 12.

Here the chain combines TRBV5-6 and TRBJ1-2; a confident D gene designation cannot be given. This receptor was taken from a young man with HIV. This specimen was unsorted PBMCs, taken 3 years after starting antiretroviral therapy. CDR3 reads: CASSSHYGYTF. The nucleotide sequence reads TGTGCCAGCAGCTCGCACTATGGCTACACCTTC.